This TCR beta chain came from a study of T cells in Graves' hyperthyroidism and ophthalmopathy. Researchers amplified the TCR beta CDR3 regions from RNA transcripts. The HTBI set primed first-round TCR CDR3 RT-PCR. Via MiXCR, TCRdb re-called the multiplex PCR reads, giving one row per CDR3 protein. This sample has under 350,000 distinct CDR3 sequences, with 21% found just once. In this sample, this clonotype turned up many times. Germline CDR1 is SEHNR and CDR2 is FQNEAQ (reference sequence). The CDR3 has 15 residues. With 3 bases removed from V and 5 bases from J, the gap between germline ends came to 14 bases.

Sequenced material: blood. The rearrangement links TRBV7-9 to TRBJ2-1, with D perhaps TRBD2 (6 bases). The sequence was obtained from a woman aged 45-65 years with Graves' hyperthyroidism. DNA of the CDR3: TGTGCCAGCAGCTTTCGGCAGGGAGGCAACAATGAGCAGTTCTTC. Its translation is CASSFRQGGNNEQFF.